The source of this T cell receptor beta chain is a study of response to subunit inactivated influenza vaccine. Study-level points and caveats: It was the authors' suggestion that each seasonal influenza vaccination recruits few new T cells.

TCRdb ran MiXCR on the RT-PCR reads and lists one entry per CDR3 protein. The table has around 180,000 distinct CDR3 sequences, approximately 8.7% seen once. This clonotype is judged medium-sized. The target antigen is unknown. The receptor was isolated from a man aged 50 or older who received an inactivated influenza vaccine. The sequences come from non-naive T cells sorted from PBMCs, collected on the day of vaccination.

The CDR3 bases are TGTGCCAGCTCACCGAGTACAGATACGCAGTATTTT. Its translation: CASSPSTDTQYF. The chain has TRBV18 and TRBJ2-3; D is uncertain. The V gene's germline CDR1 is KGHSH and CDR2 LQKENI. The CDR3 totals 12 residues. The V end lost 3 bases, the J end lost 3 bases, and 4 bases lay between the germline ends.